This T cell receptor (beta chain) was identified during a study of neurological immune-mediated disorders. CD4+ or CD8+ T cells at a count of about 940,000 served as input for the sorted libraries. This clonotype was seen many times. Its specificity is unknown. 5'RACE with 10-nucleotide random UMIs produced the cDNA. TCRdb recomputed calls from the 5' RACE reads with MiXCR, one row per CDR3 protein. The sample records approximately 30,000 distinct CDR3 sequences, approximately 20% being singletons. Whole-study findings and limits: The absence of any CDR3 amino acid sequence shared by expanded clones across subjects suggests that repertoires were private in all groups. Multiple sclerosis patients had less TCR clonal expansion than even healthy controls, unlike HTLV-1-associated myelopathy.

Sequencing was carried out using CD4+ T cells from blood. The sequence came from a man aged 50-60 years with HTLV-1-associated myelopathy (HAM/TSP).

CDR3: CASRGAGGVTEAFF. In nucleotides, the CDR3 is TGCGCCAGCAGAGGGGCCGGGGGGGTCACTGAAGCTTTCTTT. The chain links TRBV5-1 to TRBJ1-1; TRBD1 is a possible D gene (5 bases). Germline CDR1 SGHRS, CDR2 YFSETQ. Trimming stripped 5 bases from V and 4 bases from J, with 15 bases between. The CDR3 length is 14 residues.